The clone carrying this T cell receptor beta chain showed up just once. Its target is not known. One end of the junction varies from germline; a read error may be responsible. Germline loops: CDR1 SGHTA, CDR2 FQGTGA. This CDR3 has 11 amino acids. Lung cancer patients with chemo-refractory metastatic non-small-cell disease were given focal radiation plus CTLA-4 blockade with ipilimumab. The table came from immunoSEQ multiplex PCR; TCRdb's copy has only in-frame clones and leaves some out. This table has about 98,000 clones, 80% to 85% appearing once. The sample is drawn from a study of radiotherapy plus CTLA-4 blockade in lung cancer. About the study: In roughly 19% of patients, objective responses were seen; roughly 30% had disease control.

Findings of the study overall: In blood, tumor-derived TCR clones expanded after radiotherapy plus ipilimumab.

The V gene is TRBV7-3, the J gene TRBJ2-1, with unresolved D. The receptor's source is a human donor with non-small cell lung cancer who had a partial response to radiotherapy plus ipilimumab. Material: peripheral blood, obtained from a patient treated with radiotherapy plus ipilimumab. CDR3 sequence reads: CASSSNNEQFF. Written as DNA, the CDR3 is TGTGCCAGCAGCTCCAACAATGAGCAGTTCTTC.